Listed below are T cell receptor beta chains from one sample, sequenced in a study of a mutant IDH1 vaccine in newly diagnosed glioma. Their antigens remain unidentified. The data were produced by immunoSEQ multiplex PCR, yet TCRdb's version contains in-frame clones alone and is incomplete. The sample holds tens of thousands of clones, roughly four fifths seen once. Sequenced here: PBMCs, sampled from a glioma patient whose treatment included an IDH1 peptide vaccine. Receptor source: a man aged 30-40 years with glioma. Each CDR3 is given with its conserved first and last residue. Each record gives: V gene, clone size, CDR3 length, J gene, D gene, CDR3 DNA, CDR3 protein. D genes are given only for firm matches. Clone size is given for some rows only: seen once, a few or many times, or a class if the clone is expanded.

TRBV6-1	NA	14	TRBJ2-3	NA	TGTGCCAGCAGTGAAGTTTACAGCACAGATACGCAGTATTTT	CASSEVYSTDTQYF
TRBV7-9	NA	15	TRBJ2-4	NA	TGTGCCAGCAGCTTTGCACGGGGCGGGGAAAACATTCAGTACTTC	CASSFARGGENIQYF
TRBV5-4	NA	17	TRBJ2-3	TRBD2	TGTGCCAGCAGCTTGATAAAGCTAGCGGGGTGGACAGATACGCAGTATTTT	CASSLIKLAGWTDTQYF
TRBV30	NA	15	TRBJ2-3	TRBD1	TGTGCCTGGAGTGTAACAGGGGGCAGGTCAGATACGCAGTATTTT	CAWSVTGGRSDTQYF
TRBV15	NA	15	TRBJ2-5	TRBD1	TGTGCCACCAGCAGCAGGGACAGGCACCAAGAGACCCAGTACTTC	CATSSRDRHQETQYF
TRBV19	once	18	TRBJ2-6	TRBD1	TGTGCCAGTAGTCCTCGGACAGGGGGAAAATCTGGGGCCAACGTCCTGACTTTC	CASSPRTGGKSGANVLTF
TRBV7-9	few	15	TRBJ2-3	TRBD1	TGTGCCAGCAGCGCCCGGGACAGGGGGACAGATACGCAGTATTTT	CASSARDRGTDTQYF
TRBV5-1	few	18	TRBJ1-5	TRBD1	TGCGCCAGCAGCTTAACCGGGGACAGGGAACACAGCAATCAGCCCCAGCATTTT	CASSLTGDREHSNQPQHF
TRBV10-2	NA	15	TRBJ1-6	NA	TGCGCCAGCAGTGAAGTGGGACAATATAATTCACCCCTCCACTTT	CASSEVGQYNSPLHF
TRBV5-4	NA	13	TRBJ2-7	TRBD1	TGTGCCAGCAGCTCATGGGACAGACGGGGACAGTACTTC	CASSSWDRRGQYF
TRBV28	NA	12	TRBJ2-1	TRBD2	TGTGCCCACGCAGGGAGGGTAAATGAGCAGTTCTTC	CAHAGRVNEQFF
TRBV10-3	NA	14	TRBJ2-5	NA	TGTGCCATCAGTGATGACAGCGTTGAAGAGACCCAGTACTTC	CAISDDSVEETQYF
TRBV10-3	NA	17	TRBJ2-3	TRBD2	TGTGCCATCAGTGACCATCGCGGGGGGGCCGTCGCAGATACGCAGTATTTT	CAISDHRGGAVADTQYF
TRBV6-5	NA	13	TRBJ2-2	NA	TGTGCCAGCAGTTACTCTCCCACCGGGGAGCTGTTTTTT	CASSYSPTGELFF
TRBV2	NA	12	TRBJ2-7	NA	TGTGCCAGCAGAATAAGCCCCTACGAGCAGTACTTC	CASRISPYEQYF
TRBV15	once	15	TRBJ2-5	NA	TGTGCCACCAGCAGAGATCCCGGCAACCAAGAGACCCAGTACTTC	CATSRDPGNQETQYF
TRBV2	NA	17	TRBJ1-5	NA	TGTGCCAGCAGTGAGATAGATGGCAGTTATAGCAATCAGCCCCAGCATTTT	CASSEIDGSYSNQPQHF
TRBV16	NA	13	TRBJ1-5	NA	TGTGCCAGCAGCCCGCAGGAGAATCAGCCCCAGCATTTT	CASSPQENQPQHF
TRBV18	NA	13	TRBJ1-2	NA	TGTGCCAGCTCACCCGCCAGGAACTATGGCTACACCTTC	CASSPARNYGYTF
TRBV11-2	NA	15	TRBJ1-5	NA	TGTGCCAGCAGCTTAGGACGGGGAACCAATCAGCCCCAGCATTTT	CASSLGRGTNQPQHF
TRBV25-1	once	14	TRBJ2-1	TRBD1	TGTGCCAGCAGTGAGGACAGGGGATACAATGAGCAGTTCTTC	CASSEDRGYNEQFF
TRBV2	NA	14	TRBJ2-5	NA	TGTGCCAGCAGCCCGGGACACCTGCGGGAGACCCAGTACTTC	CASSPGHLRETQYF
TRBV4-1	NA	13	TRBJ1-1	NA	TGCGCCAGCAGCCCGTTGTTGAACACTGAAGCTTTCTTT	CASSPLLNTEAFF
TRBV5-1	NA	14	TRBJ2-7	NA	TGCGCCAGCAGCTTTGCTCAGGGCCCCCACGAGCAGTACTTC	CASSFAQGPHEQYF
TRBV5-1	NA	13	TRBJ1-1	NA	TGCGCCAGCAGCCAGGGACAGAACACTGAAGCTTTCTTT	CASSQGQNTEAFF
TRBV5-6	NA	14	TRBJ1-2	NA	TGTGCCAGCAGCGGGGGACCTTTGACCTATGGCTACACCTTC	CASSGGPLTYGYTF
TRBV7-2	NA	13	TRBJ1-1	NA	TGTGCCAGCTCCTACTTGAAATGGACTGAAGCTTTCTTT	CASSYLKWTEAFF
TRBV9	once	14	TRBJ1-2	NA	TGTGCCAGCAGCTCCTCTCTGGGGAACTATGGCTACACCTTC	CASSSSLGNYGYTF
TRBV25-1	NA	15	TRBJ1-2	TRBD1	TGTGCCAGCAGTGACCCGGGACAGGGAATCTATGGCTACACCTTC	CASSDPGQGIYGYTF
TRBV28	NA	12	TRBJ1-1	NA	TGTGCCAGCAGTTTACGGGATACTGAAGCTTTCTTT	CASSLRDTEAFF
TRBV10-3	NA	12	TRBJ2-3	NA	TGTGCCATCAGCTTAAGGACAGATACGCAGTATTTT	CAISLRTDTQYF
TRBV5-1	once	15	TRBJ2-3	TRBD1	TGCGCCAGCAGCTTGGGGGGACAGGGGGCAAATACGCAGTATTTT	CASSLGGQGANTQYF
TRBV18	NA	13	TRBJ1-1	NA	TGTGCCAGCTCACCAACCCGGAACACTGAAGCTTTCTTT	CASSPTRNTEAFF
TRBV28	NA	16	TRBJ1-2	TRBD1	TGTGCCAGCAGTTCCCGGACAGGGCTCAATGTCTATGGCTACACCTTC	CASSSRTGLNVYGYTF
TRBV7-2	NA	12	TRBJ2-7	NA	TGTGCCAGCAGCTTAGCTGGGCAGGGTGAGTACTTC	CASSLAGQGEYF
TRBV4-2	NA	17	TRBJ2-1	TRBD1	TGTGCCAGCAGCCAAGATTTGGGGACAGGGGGATACAATGAGCAGTTCTTC	CASSQDLGTGGYNEQFF
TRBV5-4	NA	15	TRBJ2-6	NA	TGTGCCAGCAGCTTCGAGTACTCTGGGGCCAACGTCCTGACTTTC	CASSFEYSGANVLTF
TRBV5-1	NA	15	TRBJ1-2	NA	TGCGCCAGCAGCTCCGGACAGTACTTTAACTATGGCTACACCTTC	CASSSGQYFNYGYTF
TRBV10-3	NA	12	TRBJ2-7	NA	TGTGCCATCAGTGACAGCGCCTACGAGCAGTACTTC	CAISDSAYEQYF
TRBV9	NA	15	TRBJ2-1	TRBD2	TGTGCCAGCAGCGGAGGGAGCGGGATCGGCGATGAGCAGTTCTTC	CASSGGSGIGDEQFF
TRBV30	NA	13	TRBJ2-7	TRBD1	TGTGCCTGGAGCCCCGGGACAGCCTACGAGCAGTACTTC	CAWSPGTAYEQYF
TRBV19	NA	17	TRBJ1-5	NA	TGTGCCAGTAGTATTTGGTGGTTCCACGGGAGCAATCAGCCCCAGCATTTT	CASSIWWFHGSNQPQHF
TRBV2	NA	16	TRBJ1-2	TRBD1	TGTGCCAGCAGTGAACCGGGACAGGGAGTTTTCGTCGGCTACACCTTC	CASSEPGQGVFVGYTF
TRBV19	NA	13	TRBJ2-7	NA	TGTGCCAGTAGCCCCGGGACACACTACGAGCAGTACTTC	CASSPGTHYEQYF
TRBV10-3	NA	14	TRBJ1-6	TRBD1	TGTGCCCTCAGAGGGGACAGCGGTAATTCGCCCCTCCACTTT	CALRGDSGNSPLHF
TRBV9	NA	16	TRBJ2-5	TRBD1	TGTGCCAGCAGCGCGCAAGCGTTTGGGACAGGCGAGACCCAGTACTTC	CASSAQAFGTGETQYF
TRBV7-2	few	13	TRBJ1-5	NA	TGTGCCAGCAGCTCGGTTTCTGGTCAGCCCCAGCATTTT	CASSSVSGQPQHF
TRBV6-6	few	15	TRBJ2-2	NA	TGTGCCAGCAGTACACCGACAGGAAGCACCGGGGAGCTGTTTTTT	CASSTPTGSTGELFF